These 26 T cell receptor beta chains share one sample of origin, sequenced in a study of shared clonotypes between healthy human individuals. Repertoires were generated with immunoSEQ multiplex PCR, while TCRdb's copy carries only in-frame clones and drops some. The sample includes 1.5 million to 2.5 million clones, 85% to 95% of them seen just once. CD45RO-negative CD8 cells positively selected for CCR7 made up the naive population, which excluded terminally differentiated effector memory CD45RA+ cells. Specimen: naive CD8+ T cells sorted from blood. The receptors were sampled from a man between 18 and 35 years old in good health.

This clone was found once. The chain carries TRBV4-2 and TRBJ2-7; D not certain. V lost 1 base and J 0 bases, leaving 10 bases between the germline ends. This CDR3 has 15 amino acids. Germline CDR1 LGHNA, CDR2 YNFKEQ. CDR3 in amino acids: CASSQVDGNSYEQYF. For the CDR3, the DNA is TGTGCCAGCAGCCAAGTCGACGGAAACTCCTACGAGCAGTACTTC.

For the CDR3, the DNA is TGTGCCAGTAGTATAGGTGGCAGGGTCGGGGAGACCCAGTACTTC. Its protein is CASSIGGRVGETQYF. V usage is TRBV19 and J usage is TRBJ2-5, with TRBD1 as a possible D gene (5 bases). CDR1 and CDR2 (germline): LNHDA, SQIVND (reference sequence). This CDR3 region has 15 residues. Trimming left V 1 base short and J 5 bases short, with 14 bases between.

This sequence joins TRBV4-3 and TRBJ2-1, with a tentative D call TRBD2 (6 bases). The germline V gene encodes CDR1 LGHNA and CDR2 YSLEER. Trimming removed 5 bases at V and 4 bases at J, with 15 bases between. CDR3 length equals 15 residues. The CDR3 region is CASSEGGGEYNEQFF. For the CDR3, the DNA is TGCGCCAGCAGCGAAGGCGGAGGGGAATACAATGAGCAGTTCTTC.

The chain is built from TRBV25-1 and TRBJ2-2, with D maybe TRBD2 (5 bases). Trimming pared 2 bases from V and 7 bases from J, leaving 8 bases between. CDR3 length: 13 residues. Germline CDR1 is MGHDK and CDR2 is SYGVNS. The CDR3 DNA follows: TGTGCCAGCAGTGAAACTAGGAACGGGGAGCTGTTTTTT. Protein: CASSETRNGELFF.

This chain connects TRBV12-5 to TRBJ1-6, with D possibly being TRBD1 (5 bases). V was cut by 0 bases and J by 10 bases, with 19 bases left in between. Germline V gene lookup returns CDR1 LGHNT and CDR2 FRNRAP. This CDR3 has 17 residues. In nucleotides, the CDR3 is TGTGCTAGTGGTTTGGTCATCAGGGCCGTGTTGGACTCACCCCTCCACTTT. It encodes CASGLVIRAVLDSPLHF.

Comment on this clone: The conserved phenylalanine or tryptophan is not found at the CDR3 terminus, so this likely reflects a read error. Because the CDR3's place on the DNA is in doubt, the DNA is left out and the CDR3 is given as listed by TCRdb. The J gene is TRBJ1-2, the V gene TRBV27. The CDR3 has 9 amino acids, counting both end residues. Germline CDR1 MNHEY, CDR2 SMNVEV (reference sequence). The CDR3 loop reads CASSTHPLL.

The CDR3 DNA reads as TGTGCCAGCCGCATAGTGGGGGGAACCACTGAAGCTTTCTTT. Translated, it gives CASRIVGGTTEAFF. The chain recombines TRBV6-5 with TRBJ1-1; tentatively, D is TRBD1 (5 bases). The V gene lost 8 bases and the J gene lost 4 bases, with 17 bases spanning the gap. The CDR3 extends over 14 amino acids. CDR1 and CDR2 from the germline V gene are MNHEY and SVGAGI.

The gene calls are TRBV9 and TRBJ2-2, with TRBD2 matching 7 bases. The CDR3 extends over 13 amino acids. Losses at the gene ends were 7 bases for V and 0 bases for J; bases not matched to a gene: 0. Germline CDR1 and CDR2: SGDLS and YYNGEE. The CDR3 is CASGTTNTGELFF. CDR3 DNA: TGTGCCAGCGGGACTACGAACACCGGGGAGCTGTTTTTT.

Comment on this clone: The identical CDR3 is also encoded by other nucleotide sequences in the sample. This chain connects TRBV27 to TRBJ2-7, with D tentatively TRBD1 or TRBD2 (5 bases each). Germline V gives CDR1 MNHEY, CDR2 SMNVEV (reference sequence). The CDR3 is made up of 13 amino acids. V was clipped by 5 bases and J by 2 bases, with 10 bases between them. The CDR3 region is CASSVGTAYEQYF. CDR3 bases: TGTGCCAGCAGTGTGGGGACCGCCTACGAGCAGTACTTC.

The V gene is TRBV29-1, the J gene TRBJ2-1, with D possibly matching TRBD1 (5 bases). The ends were cut back, 7 bases at V and 7 bases at J, with 17 bases in the middle. Germline V CDR1 and CDR2: SQVTM, ANQGSEA. This CDR3 contains 13 residues. CDR3 nucleotides: TGCAGCGGTTGGGGCCTCTCCGGGAATGAGCAGTTCTTC. Encoded protein: CSGWGLSGNEQFF.

The rearrangement uses TRBV9 and TRBJ2-3, with TRBD2 as a possible D gene (5 bases). The germline V gene encodes CDR1 SGDLS and CDR2 YYNGEE. The CDR3 has 16 amino acids. V gave up 4 bases and J gave up 1 base, with 16 bases separating them. DNA of the CDR3: TGTGCCAGCAGCCAAAATGAGTGGGAGCGCACAGATACGCAGTATTTT. As protein: CASSQNEWERTDTQYF.

The J gene is TRBJ2-1, the V gene TRBV5-4, with 7 bases that match TRBD1. Germline CDR1 SGHNT, CDR2 YYREEE (reference sequence). The CDR3 has 15 amino acids. The V segment lost 3 bases and the J segment 6 bases; nucleotides outside the gene matches: 9. The CDR3 loop reads CASSSEDRSPNEQFF. DNA of the CDR3: TGTGCCAGCAGCTCCGAGGACAGGAGTCCCAATGAGCAGTTCTTC. Full variable domain (outside the CDR3, taken from reference TRBV5-4 and TRBJ2-1): ETGVTQSPTHLIKTRGQQVTLRCSSQSGHNTVSWYQQALGQGPQFIFQYYREEENGRGNFPPRFSGLQFPNYSSELNVNALELDDSALYLCASSSEDRSPNEQFFGPGTRLTVL.

The chain has TRBV9 and TRBJ2-2, with D unresolved. The CDR3 length is 18 residues. Germline CDR1 and CDR2: SGDLS and YYNGEE. The V and J ends lost 0 bases and 4 bases respectively, with 19 bases between them. The CDR3 region has the DNA TGTGCCAGCAGCGTAGCTGGCCAATACTTCAACCCCACCGGGGAGCTGTTTTTT. Its translation: CASSVAGQYFNPTGELFF.

J is TRBJ2-3 and V is TRBV5-4, with 7 bases aligning to TRBD1. The germline V gene has CDR1 SGHNT and CDR2 YYREEE (reference sequence). Trimming took 2 bases from V and 1 from J; bases not matched to a gene: 4. The CDR3 has 15 amino acids. The CDR3 region is CASSLQGLGTDTQYF. CDR3 nucleotide sequence: TGTGCCAGCAGCTTACAGGGGCTGGGCACAGATACGCAGTATTTT.

The CDR3 coding sequence is TGTGCCAGCAGCTCCCTCCCGGGACTCGGCTACGAGCAGTACTTC. This encodes CASSSLPGLGYEQYF. The chain carries TRBV7-9 and TRBJ2-7, with TRBD2 as a possible D gene (6 bases). Germline assignment: CDR1 SEHNR and CDR2 FQNEAQ (reference sequence). This CDR3 contains 15 residues. Trimming cost V 4 bases and J 3 bases, with 16 bases left between them. The full variable domain, its missing parts supplied by reference TRBV7-9 and TRBJ2-7, is DTGVSQNPRHKITKRGQNVTFRCDPISEHNRLYWYRQTLGQGPEFLTYFQNEAQLEKSRLLSDRFSAERPKGSFSTLEIQRTEQGDSAMYLCASSSLPGLGYEQYFGPGTRLTVT.

The chain couples TRBV7-9 to TRBJ1-1, with 12 nucleotides matching TRBD1. Per germline, CDR1 SEHNR and CDR2 FQNEAQ (reference sequence). The CDR3 contains 17 residues. J gave up 1 base and V 8 bases, and 11 bases lay outside the gene matches. CDR3 loop: CASSTLPGQGANTEAFF. The CDR3 DNA follows: TGTGCCAGCTCGACCCTGCCGGGACAGGGGGCGAACACTGAAGCTTTCTTT.

This chain connects TRBV7-9 to TRBJ1-2; D not resolved. This CDR3 has 15 amino acids. Germline-derived CDR1 and CDR2 are SEHNR and FQNEAQ (reference sequence). V was cut by 5 bases and J by 0 bases, with 13 bases left in between. As DNA, the CDR3 is TGTGCCAGCAGCGGGTATACAGACCCTAACTATGGCTACACCTTC. This translates into CASSGYTDPNYGYTF. The variable domain in full, with the rest retrieved from reference TRBV7-9 and TRBJ1-2, is DTGVSQNPRHKITKRGQNVTFRCDPISEHNRLYWYRQTLGQGPEFLTYFQNEAQLEKSRLLSDRFSAERPKGSFSTLEIQRTEQGDSAMYLCASSGYTDPNYGYTFGSGTRLTVV.

V is TRBV4-3 and J is TRBJ1-1, with D hard to call. From germline, CDR1 is LGHNA and CDR2 YSLEER. This CDR3 spans 13 amino acids. V was pared by 0 bases and J by 8 bases, with 10 bases between. This chain's CDR3 is CASSQDPNREAFF. CDR3 nucleotide sequence: TGCGCCAGCAGCCAAGATCCTAATAGGGAAGCTTTCTTT.

This chain connects TRBV2 to TRBJ2-7; 11 positions match TRBD1. CDR1 and CDR2 from the germline V gene are SNHLY and FYNNEI. Losses at the gene ends were 4 bases for V and 4 bases for J; bases not matched to a gene: 3. The CDR3 has 14 residues. The CDR3 reads CASSAGTGGYEQYF. In nucleotides, the CDR3 is TGTGCCAGCAGTGCCGGGACAGGGGGGTACGAGCAGTACTTC.

V and J are TRBV7-8 and TRBJ1-4; D call uncertain. This CDR3 region has 18 residues. The germline V gene encodes CDR1 SGHVS and CDR2 FQNEAQ. Trimming pared 1 base from V and 0 bases from J, leaving 15 bases between. CDR3 sequence reads: CASSLGGYGVATNEKLFF. CDR3 coding DNA: TGTGCCAGCAGCTTAGGAGGGTACGGGGTTGCAACTAATGAAAAACTGTTTTTT.

The gene calls are TRBV9 and TRBJ1-1, with D maybe TRBD1 (6 bases). This CDR3 region has 14 residues. Trimming cost V 4 bases and J 1 base, with 11 bases left between them. The germline gives CDR1 SGDLS, CDR2 YYNGEE. The CDR3: CASSSGHTNTEAFF. In nucleotides, the CDR3 is TGTGCCAGCAGCTCGGGACATACGAACACTGAAGCTTTCTTT.

This clone was recorded once. V and J are TRBV2 and TRBJ2-1; the match to TRBD2 covers 7 bases. CDR1 SNHLY and CDR2 FYNNEI come from the germline V gene. J lost 0 bases, V lost 7 bases, and 3 bases had no gene match. CDR3 length: 14 amino acids. DNA of the CDR3: TGTGCCAGCACTGGGACTATCTCCTACAATGAGCAGTTCTTC. This sequence encodes CASTGTISYNEQFF.

V gene TRBV19 combines with J gene TRBJ2-2; D unclear. CDR3 length: 13 residues. Looked up from germline, CDR1 is LNHDA and CDR2 is SQIVND (reference sequence). V was shortened by 5 bases and J by 4 bases, with 8 bases between the two germline ends. The CDR3 DNA reads TGTGCCAGTAGTTCTGGGGTCACCGGGGAGCTGTTTTTT. Encoded protein: CASSSGVTGELFF.

This clone showed up just once. This specimen includes other DNA sequences encoding the same CDR3. The rearrangement links TRBV4-3 to TRBJ2-7, with D possibly matching TRBD1 (6 bases). The CDR3 totals 14 residues. V dropped 0 bases and J dropped 3 bases, with 9 bases sitting between them. Per germline, CDR1 LGHNA and CDR2 YSLEER. The DNA of the CDR3 is TGCGCCAGCAGCCAAGACCGGGACAACTACGAGCAGTACTTC. It codes for CASSQDRDNYEQYF.

With regard to this clone: Other DNA sequences of this sample code for an identical CDR3. The chain links TRBV7-9 to TRBJ2-1; TRBD1 might be the D (5 bases). Deletions cut 5 bases from V and 8 bases from J, with 10 bases between. This CDR3 has 12 amino acids. Germline V gene lookup returns CDR1 SEHNR and CDR2 FQNEAQ (reference sequence). CDR3 DNA sequence: TGTGCCAGCAGCCCCCAGGGTTATGAGCAGTTCTTC. The encoded protein is CASSPQGYEQFF.

J is TRBJ1-1 and V is TRBV28; D may be TRBD1 (5 bases). Germline V gene data show CDR1 as MDHEN and CDR2 as SYDVKM. Trimming left V 5 bases short and J 10 bases short, with 14 bases between. The CDR3 totals 12 residues. CDR3 region: CASSPDSWRAFF. In DNA form, the CDR3 reads TGTGCCAGCAGTCCTGACAGTTGGCGAGCTTTCTTT. Based on the CDR3 plus reference TRBV28 and TRBJ1-1, the full variable domain is DVKVTQSSRYLVKRTGEKVFLECVQDMDHENMFWYRQDPGLGLRLIYFSYDVKMKEKGDIPEGYSVSREKKERFSLILESASTNQTSMYLCASSPDSWRAFFGQGTRLTVV.